This TCR beta chain was sequenced during a study of T cells expressing NK-cell markers. Each CDR3 protein gets one entry in TCRdb, which reprocessed the 5' RACE reads and gives no DNA. The sample holds 300,000 or so distinct CDR3 sequences. Germline values: CDR1 LGHNA, CDR2 YSLEER. This CDR3 has 16 amino acids. The origin of this receptor is a woman between 18 and 75 years old in good health. The sample was blood T cells: a sorted CD56 or NKG2C T cell subset, CD4+ or CD8+ T cells, or bulk PBMC T cells (not recorded which). The chain employs TRBV4-3 and TRBJ2-1; no DNA is available, so the TRBD1 call from TCRdb remains unchecked. CDR3 residues: CASSQPATTGTNEQFF.